A selection of T cell receptor beta chains follows, all from one sample in a study of shared T cell receptors in the human thymus. Profiled with immunoSEQ multiplex PCR; TCRdb holds only in-frame clones, not every one. This sample has hundreds of thousands of clones, with around 93% found just once. Specimen: thymocytes. The source is a human donor. Both conserved end residues are part of each CDR3. D genes are given only for firm matches. Not all rows give a size; the values are once, few, many and, for expanded clones, a class.

j_call d_call v_call clone_size cdr3_nt cdr3_aa
TRBJ1-5 . TRBV19 . TGTGCCAGTAGTTCGCATCCGGGACCTCGCACGAATCAGCCCCAGCATTTT CASSSHPGPRTNQPQHF
TRBJ1-2 TRBD1 TRBV19 . TGTGCCAGTAGTATCCACCGGGACAGCGTCTATGGCTACACCTTC CASSIHRDSVYGYTF
TRBJ2-3 . TRBV2 . TGTGCCAGCAGCCCAGTCACAGATACGCAGTATTTT CASSPVTDTQYF
TRBJ1-3 . TRBV25-1 . TGTGCCAGCAGTGAAGGGGCAGGGGCGTTCTCTGGAAACACCATATATTTT CASSEGAGAFSGNTIYF
TRBJ1-2 . TRBV10-1 . TGCGCCAGCAGGCAGCCAACTAACTATGGCTACACCTTC CASRQPTNYGYTF
TRBJ1-3 . TRBV9 . TGTGCCAGCAGCGTAGAGGCAGCAACTCTCGTCTCTGGAAACACCATATATTTT CASSVEAATLVSGNTIYF
TRBJ2-2 . TRBV19 . TGTGCCAGTAGTATCGTTGGAGCGACAGGGGAGCTGTTTTTT CASSIVGATGELFF
TRBJ1-1 TRBD1 TRBV19 . TGTGCCAGTAATCGGGGACAGGGGAACCGGGGGACTGAAGCTTTCTTT CASNRGQGNRGTEAFF
TRBJ2-7 TRBD1 TRBV5-1 once TGCGCCAGCAGCCCCAAGGGAGGGGACAGGGACCCCTACGAGCAGTACTTC CASSPKGGDRDPYEQYF
TRBJ2-1 TRBD1 TRBV10-3 . TGTGCCATCAGGGGGACAGGGTCAAAGGGGTACAATGAGCAGTTCTTC CAIRGTGSKGYNEQFF
TRBJ2-2 . TRBV4-3 . TGCGCCAGCAGCCAAGGGCAAAGTAACACCGGGGAGCTGTTTTTT CASSQGQSNTGELFF
TRBJ2-7 TRBD1 TRBV5-4 . TGTGCCAGCAGCCCGTACAGGGGTCCCTATACCTACGAGCAGTACTTC CASSPYRGPYTYEQYF
TRBJ2-7 . TRBV5-1 . TGCGCCAGCAGCTTGGACATTGGGCGAAGCAACGAGCAGTACTTC CASSLDIGRSNEQYF
TRBJ1-5 TRBD1 TRBV28 . TGTGCCAGCAGTTTAACCCTCCTCCCGCGGGTGGTCGCGGGACAGTTGGATCAGCCCCAGCATTTT CASSLTLLPRVVAGQLDQPQHF
TRBJ2-3 TRBD2 TRBV5-1 . TGCGCCAGCAGCTTGGCCCCGATGAGAACCCCGGCTAGCGGCCCCCGCGCAGATACGCAGTATTTT CASSLAPMRTPASGPRADTQYF
TRBJ2-5 TRBD2 TRBV5-1 . TGCGCCAGCAGGCCCGACTCGAGCGGGAGGGAGGGACAGACCCAGTACTTC CASRPDSSGREGQTQYF
TRBJ2-7 TRBD2 TRBV6-5 . TGTGCCAGCAGTTACGTCGCGGGAGGGCCGTCATCCGAGCAGTACTTC CASSYVAGGPSSEQYF
TRBJ2-7 . TRBV4-1 . TGCGCCAGCAGCCAAGGGGGCACTCGATACTCCTACGAGCAGTACTTC CASSQGGTRYSYEQYF
TRBJ2-7 TRBD2 TRBV30 . TGTGCCTGGAGTCCACAGGGTGGACTAGCGGTAACCTACGAGCAGTACTTC CAWSPQGGLAVTYEQYF
TRBJ1-4 . TRBV21-1 . TGTGCCAGCAGCAAATCGGGACAGGGGAATGAAAAACTGTTTTTT CASSKSGQGNEKLFF
TRBJ2-7 TRBD2 TRBV9 . TGTGCCAGCAGCGCGGGGACTAGAGTTATCTACGAGCAGTACTTC CASSAGTRVIYEQYF
TRBJ1-1 . TRBV29-1 . TGCAGCGTTATGAGGGGGGGGAACACTGAAGCTTTCTTT CSVMRGGNTEAFF
TRBJ1-5 . TRBV14 . TGTGCCAGCAGCCCTACGGCCGACAGGAGATATAGCAATCAGCCCCAGCATTTT CASSPTADRRYSNQPQHF
TRBJ2-1 TRBD2 TRBV27 . TGTGCCAGCAGTTTAGGGGCTAGCGGGAGGGTCTCCTACAATGAGCAGTTCTTC CASSLGASGRVSYNEQFF
TRBJ1-1 . TRBV5-1 . TGCGCCAGCAGCTTGGTAGGCAAGAACACTGAAGCTTTCTTT CASSLVGKNTEAFF
TRBJ2-3 . TRBV27 . TGTGCCAGCAGTTCTATCGGGTGGTGGAAACTAGACAACACAGATACGCAGTATTTT CASSSIGWWKLDNTDTQYF
TRBJ2-1 . TRBV4-1 . TGCGCCAGCAGTCTTGGGGGGCGGGACTCCTACAATGAGCAGTTCTTC CASSLGGRDSYNEQFF
TRBJ2-4 TRBD2 TRBV27 . TGTGCCAGCAGTTTATCGAAGGGACCGGGGGGGTTGGACAAAAACATTCAGTACTTC CASSLSKGPGGLDKNIQYF
TRBJ2-6 . TRBV27 . TGTGCCAGCAGAGCAACAGGGCACTCTGGGGCCAACGTCCTGACTTTC CASRATGHSGANVLTF
TRBJ1-5 TRBD1 TRBV9 . TGTGCCAGCAGTCGACAGGGGGCGAGCAATCAGCCCCAGCATTTT CASSRQGASNQPQHF
TRBJ1-6 . TRBV19 . TGTGCCAGTAGTATGTGGGACCGTGACTATTCACCCCTCCACTTT CASSMWDRDYSPLHF
TRBJ1-1 . TRBV30 . TGTGCCTGGACCTGGACAGAATCCAACACTGAAGCTTTCTTT CAWTWTESNTEAFF
TRBJ1-2 . TRBV4-1 . TGCGCCAGCAGCCAACTGGTGAGACATGGCTACACCTTC CASSQLVRHGYTF
TRBJ1-2 . TRBV19 . TGTGCCAGTACCACCGGCGGGGATTGGGCCTATGGCTACACCTTC CASTTGGDWAYGYTF
TRBJ2-1 . TRBV7-4 . TGTGCCAGCAGCTTACCTCGGGGAAAGCATGAGCAGTTCTTC CASSLPRGKHEQFF
TRBJ2-7 . TRBV28 once TGTGCCAGCAGTAAAGGCCTCGCCTACGAGCAGTACTTC CASSKGLAYEQYF
TRBJ1-1 . TRBV30 . TGTGCCTGGAGCGGGACGTGGAATTGGGGCACTGAAGCTTTCTTT CAWSGTWNWGTEAFF
TRBJ2-3 . TRBV11-3 once TGTGCCAGCAGTTCAGGGTGGTCAGATACGCAGTATTTT CASSSGWSDTQYF
TRBJ2-7 TRBD2 TRBV6-5 . TGTGCCAGCAGTTACTATACCTCTAGCGGAACCTACGAGCAGTACTTC CASSYYTSSGTYEQYF
TRBJ2-7 . TRBV10-2 . TGCGCCAGCAGGGGAACAGAAGGTACCGAGCAGTACTTC CASRGTEGTEQYF
TRBJ2-7 . TRBV2 . TGTGCCAGCAGTGAGGGTGGTGAGGGAACCTCTTTCCACGAGCAGTACTTC CASSEGGEGTSFHEQYF
TRBJ1-1 TRBD1 TRBV4-1 . TGCGCCAGCAGCCAATCCCGGACAGGGGGCCGTGAAGCTTTCTTT CASSQSRTGGREAFF
TRBJ2-2 TRBD1 TRBV4-3 . TGCGCCAGCAGCCAAGCCCCCAGAGGGGGCCGGGAGCTGTTTTTT CASSQAPRGGRELFF
TRBJ2-1 TRBD2 TRBV14 . TGTGCCAGCAGCCAAGATCCGGCTAGCGGGAGCACCTACAATGAGCAGTTCTTC CASSQDPASGSTYNEQFF
TRBJ2-3 . TRBV7-8 . TGTGCCAGCAAGGGACCTCCGACAGATACGCAGTATTTT CASKGPPTDTQYF
TRBJ1-2 TRBD1 TRBV7-6 . TGTGCCAGCAGCCCAGGGACAGGGGTTAACGTTTATGGCTACACCTTC CASSPGTGVNVYGYTF
TRBJ2-5 TRBD1 TRBV27 . TGTGCCAGCAGTTCCAATCGACAGGGGAGGCAGACCCAGTACTTC CASSSNRQGRQTQYF
TRBJ2-7 TRBD2 TRBV27 . TGTGCCAGCAGTTCCCTAAGATCGGGGGGTCGATCCGAGCAGTACTTC CASSSLRSGGRSEQYF
TRBJ2-5 . TRBV7-8 . TGTGCCAGCAGCTTACTAACTAGCTGGCCTCAAGAGACCCAGTACTTC CASSLLTSWPQETQYF
TRBJ1-2 . TRBV9 . TGTGCCAGCAGGGAAACAGGGTCCCATGGCTACACCTTC CASRETGSHGYTF
TRBJ2-7 TRBD2 TRBV9 . TGTGCCAGCAGCGAGAGCGAGGGACTAGCGGGAGGGTTATGGCAGTACTTC CASSESEGLAGGLWQYF
TRBJ2-1 . TRBV29-1 . TGCAGCGTTGTCCCCTTCCCCGGTGGGTTCTACAATGAGCAGTTCTTC CSVVPFPGGFYNEQFF
TRBJ2-7 . TRBV14 . TGTGCCAGCAGCCAAACGGACAGCTCCTACGAGCAGTACTTC CASSQTDSSYEQYF
TRBJ2-3 . TRBV7-8 . TGTGCCAGCAGCCGCGGGGAACTATTCACAGATACGCAGTATTTT CASSRGELFTDTQYF